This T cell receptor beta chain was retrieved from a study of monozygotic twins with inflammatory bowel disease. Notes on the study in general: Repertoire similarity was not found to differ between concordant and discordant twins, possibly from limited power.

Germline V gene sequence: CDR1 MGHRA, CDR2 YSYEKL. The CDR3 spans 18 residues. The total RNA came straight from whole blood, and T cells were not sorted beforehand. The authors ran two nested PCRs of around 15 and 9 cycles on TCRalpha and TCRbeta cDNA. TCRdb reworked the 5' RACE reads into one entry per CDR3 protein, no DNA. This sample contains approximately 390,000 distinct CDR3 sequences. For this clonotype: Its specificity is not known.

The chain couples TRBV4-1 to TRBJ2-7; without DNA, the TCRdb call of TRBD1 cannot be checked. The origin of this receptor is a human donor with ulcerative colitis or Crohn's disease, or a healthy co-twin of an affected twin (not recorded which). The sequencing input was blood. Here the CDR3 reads CASSQGHSQGKSAYEQYF.